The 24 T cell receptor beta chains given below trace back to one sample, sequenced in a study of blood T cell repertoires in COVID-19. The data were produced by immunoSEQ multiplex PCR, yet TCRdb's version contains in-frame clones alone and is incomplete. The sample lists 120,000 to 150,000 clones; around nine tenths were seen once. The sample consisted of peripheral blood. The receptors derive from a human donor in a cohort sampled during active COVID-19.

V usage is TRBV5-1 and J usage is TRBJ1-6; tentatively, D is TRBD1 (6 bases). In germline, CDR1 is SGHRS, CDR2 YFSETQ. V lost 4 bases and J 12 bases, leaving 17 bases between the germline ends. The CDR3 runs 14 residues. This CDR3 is CASSPTGQERPLHF. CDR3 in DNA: TGCGCCAGCAGCCCGACAGGCCAGGAGAGACCCCTCCACTTT.

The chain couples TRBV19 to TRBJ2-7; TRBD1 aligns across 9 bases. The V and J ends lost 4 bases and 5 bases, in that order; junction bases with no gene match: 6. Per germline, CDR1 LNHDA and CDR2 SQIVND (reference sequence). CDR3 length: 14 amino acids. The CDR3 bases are TGTGCCAGTAGTAAGTTGGGACAGGGACACGAGCAGTACTTC. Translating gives CASSKLGQGHEQYF.

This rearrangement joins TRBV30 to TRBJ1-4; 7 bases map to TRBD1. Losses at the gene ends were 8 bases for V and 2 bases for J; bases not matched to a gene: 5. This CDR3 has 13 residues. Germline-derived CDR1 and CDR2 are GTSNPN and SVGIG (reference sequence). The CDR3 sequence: CAATGQTNEKLFF. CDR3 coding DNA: TGTGCCGCCACGGGACAGACTAATGAAAAACTGTTTTTT.

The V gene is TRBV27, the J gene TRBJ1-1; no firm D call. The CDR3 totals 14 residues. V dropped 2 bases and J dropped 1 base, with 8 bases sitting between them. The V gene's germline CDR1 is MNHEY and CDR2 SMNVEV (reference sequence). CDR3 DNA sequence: TGTGCCAGCAGTTTAGGAACAGCGAACACTGAAGCTTTCTTT. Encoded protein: CASSLGTANTEAFF.

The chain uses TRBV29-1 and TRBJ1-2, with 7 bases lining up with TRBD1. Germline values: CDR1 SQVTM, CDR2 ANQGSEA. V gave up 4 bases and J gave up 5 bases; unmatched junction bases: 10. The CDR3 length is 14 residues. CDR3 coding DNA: TGCAGCGTTGTCGCGCAGGGGGTGAGGTATGGCTACACCTTC. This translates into CSVVAQGVRYGYTF.

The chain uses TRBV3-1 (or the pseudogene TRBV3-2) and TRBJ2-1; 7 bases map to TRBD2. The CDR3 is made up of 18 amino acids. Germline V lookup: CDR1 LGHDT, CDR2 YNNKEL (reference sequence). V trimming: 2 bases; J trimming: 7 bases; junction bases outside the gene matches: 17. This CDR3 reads CASSQSVKWLADGNEQFF. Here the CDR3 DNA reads TGTGCCAGCAGCCAATCTGTGAAATGGCTAGCGGACGGGAATGAGCAGTTCTTC.

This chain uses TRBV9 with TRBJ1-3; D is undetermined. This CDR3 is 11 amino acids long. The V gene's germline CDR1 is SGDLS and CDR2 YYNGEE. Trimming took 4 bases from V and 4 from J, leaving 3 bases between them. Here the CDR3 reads CASSLGNTIYF. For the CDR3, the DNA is TGTGCCAGCAGCCTCGGAAACACCATATATTTT.

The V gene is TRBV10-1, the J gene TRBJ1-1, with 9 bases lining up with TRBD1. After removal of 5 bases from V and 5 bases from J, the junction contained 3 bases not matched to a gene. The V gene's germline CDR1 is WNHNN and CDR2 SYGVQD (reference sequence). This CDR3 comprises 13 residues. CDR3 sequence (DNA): TGCGCCAGCAGTCGGGACAGGGAGACTGAAGCTTTCTTT. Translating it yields CASSRDRETEAFF.

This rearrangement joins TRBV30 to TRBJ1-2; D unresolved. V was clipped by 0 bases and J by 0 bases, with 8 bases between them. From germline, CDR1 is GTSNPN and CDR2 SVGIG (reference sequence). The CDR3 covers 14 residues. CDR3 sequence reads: CAWSVSKSNYGYTF. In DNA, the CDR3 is TGTGCCTGGAGTGTAAGCAAGTCTAACTATGGCTACACCTTC.

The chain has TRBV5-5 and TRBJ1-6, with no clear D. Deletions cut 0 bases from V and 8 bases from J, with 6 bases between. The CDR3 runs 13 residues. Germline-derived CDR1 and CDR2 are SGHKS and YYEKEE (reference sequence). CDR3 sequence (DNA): TGTGCCAGCAGCTTGGAGCCGTATTCACCCCTCCACTTT. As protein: CASSLEPYSPLHF. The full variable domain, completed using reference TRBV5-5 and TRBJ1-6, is DAGVTQSPTHLIKTRGQQVTLRCSPISGHKSVSWYQQVLGQGPQFIFQYYEKEERGRGNFPDRFSARQFPNYSSELNVNALLLGDSALYLCASSLEPYSPLHFGNGTRLTVT.

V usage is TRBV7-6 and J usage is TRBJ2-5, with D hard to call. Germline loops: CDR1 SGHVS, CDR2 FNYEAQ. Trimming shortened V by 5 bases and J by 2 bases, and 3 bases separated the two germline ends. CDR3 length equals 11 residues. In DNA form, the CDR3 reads TGTGCCAGCAGCGTACAAGAGACCCAGTACTTC. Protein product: CASSVQETQYF.

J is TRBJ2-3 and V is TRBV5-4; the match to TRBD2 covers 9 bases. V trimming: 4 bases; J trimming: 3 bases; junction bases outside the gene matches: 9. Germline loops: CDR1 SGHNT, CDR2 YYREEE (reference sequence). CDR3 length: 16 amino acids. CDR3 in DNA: TGTGCCAGCAGCGAGGCGGGGGGACTAGCAACAGATACGCAGTATTTT. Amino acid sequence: CASSEAGGLATDTQYF.

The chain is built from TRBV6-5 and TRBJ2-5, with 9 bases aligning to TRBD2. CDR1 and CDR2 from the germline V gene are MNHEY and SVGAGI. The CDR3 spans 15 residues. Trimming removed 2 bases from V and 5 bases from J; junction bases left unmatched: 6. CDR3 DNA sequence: TGTGCCAGCAGTTACGACGCGGGGGGGAGGGAGACCCAGTACTTC. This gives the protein CASSYDAGGRETQYF.

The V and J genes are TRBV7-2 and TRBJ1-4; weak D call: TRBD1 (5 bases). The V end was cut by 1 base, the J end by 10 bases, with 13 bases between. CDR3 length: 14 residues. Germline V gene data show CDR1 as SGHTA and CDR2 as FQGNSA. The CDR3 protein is CASSLEGRDGKLFF. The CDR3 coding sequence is TGTGCCAGCAGCTTAGAGGGCAGGGATGGAAAACTGTTTTTT.

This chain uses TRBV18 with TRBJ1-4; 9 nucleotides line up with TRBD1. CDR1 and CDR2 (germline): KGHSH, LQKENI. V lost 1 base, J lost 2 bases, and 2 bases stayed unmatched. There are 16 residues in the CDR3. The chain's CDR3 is CASSPQGTGTNEKLFF. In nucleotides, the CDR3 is TGTGCCAGCTCACCACAAGGGACAGGGACTAATGAAAAACTGTTTTTT.

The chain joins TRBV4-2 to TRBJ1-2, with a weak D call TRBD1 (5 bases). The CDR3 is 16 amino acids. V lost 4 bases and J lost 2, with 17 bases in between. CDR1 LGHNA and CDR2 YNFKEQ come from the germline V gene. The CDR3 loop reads CASSPQVASGNYGYTF. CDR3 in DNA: TGTGCCAGCAGCCCCCAAGTAGCATCAGGGAACTATGGCTACACCTTC.

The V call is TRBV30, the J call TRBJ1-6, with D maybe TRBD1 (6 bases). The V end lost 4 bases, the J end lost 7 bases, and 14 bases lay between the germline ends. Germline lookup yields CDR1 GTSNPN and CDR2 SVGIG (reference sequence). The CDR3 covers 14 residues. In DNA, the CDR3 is TGTGCCTGGACCGGGACACCTAAAAATTCACCCCTCCACTTT. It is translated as CAWTGTPKNSPLHF.

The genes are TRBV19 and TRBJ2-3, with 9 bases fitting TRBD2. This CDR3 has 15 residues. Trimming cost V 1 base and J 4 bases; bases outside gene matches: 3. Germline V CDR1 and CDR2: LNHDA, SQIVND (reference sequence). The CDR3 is CASSIVGGGADTQYF. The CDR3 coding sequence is TGTGCCAGTAGTATAGTCGGCGGGGGGGCAGATACGCAGTATTTT.

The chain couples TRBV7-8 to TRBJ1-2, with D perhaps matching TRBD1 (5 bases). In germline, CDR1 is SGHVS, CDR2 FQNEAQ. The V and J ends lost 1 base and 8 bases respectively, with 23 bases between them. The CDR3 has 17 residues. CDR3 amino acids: CASSLVGVEGRVKGYTF. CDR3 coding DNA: TGTGCCAGCAGCTTAGTGGGGGTTGAAGGGAGGGTTAAAGGCTACACCTTC.

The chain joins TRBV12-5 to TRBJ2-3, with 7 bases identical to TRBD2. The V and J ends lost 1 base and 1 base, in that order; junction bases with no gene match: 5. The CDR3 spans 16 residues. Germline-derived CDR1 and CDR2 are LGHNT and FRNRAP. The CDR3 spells CASGLGTAGGTDTQYF. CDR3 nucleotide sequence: TGTGCTAGTGGTTTGGGGACGGCGGGGGGCACAGATACGCAGTATTTT.

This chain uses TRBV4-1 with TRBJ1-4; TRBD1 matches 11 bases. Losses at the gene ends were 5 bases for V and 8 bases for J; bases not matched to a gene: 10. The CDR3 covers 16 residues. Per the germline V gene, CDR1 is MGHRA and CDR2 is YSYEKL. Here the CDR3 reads CASSSRTGGWQEKLFF. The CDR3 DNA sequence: TGCGCCAGCAGCTCCCGGACAGGGGGCTGGCAGGAAAAACTGTTTTTT.

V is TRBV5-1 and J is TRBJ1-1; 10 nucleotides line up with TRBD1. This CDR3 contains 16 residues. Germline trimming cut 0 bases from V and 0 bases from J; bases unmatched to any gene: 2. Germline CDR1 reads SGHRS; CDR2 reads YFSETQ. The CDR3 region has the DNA TGCGCCAGCAGCTTGGGGACAGGGGGACTGAACACTGAAGCTTTCTTT. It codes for CASSLGTGGLNTEAFF.

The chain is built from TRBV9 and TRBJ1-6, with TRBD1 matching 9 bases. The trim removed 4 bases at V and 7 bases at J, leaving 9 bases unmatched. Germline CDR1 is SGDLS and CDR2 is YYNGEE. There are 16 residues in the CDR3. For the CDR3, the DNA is TGTGCCAGCAGCCCGCAACAGGGGGCCACAAATTCACCCCTCCACTTT. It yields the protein CASSPQQGATNSPLHF.

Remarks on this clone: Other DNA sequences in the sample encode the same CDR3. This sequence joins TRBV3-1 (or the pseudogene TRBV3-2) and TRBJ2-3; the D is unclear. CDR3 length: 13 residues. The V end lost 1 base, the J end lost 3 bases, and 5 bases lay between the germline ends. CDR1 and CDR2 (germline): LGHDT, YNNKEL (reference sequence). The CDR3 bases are TGTGCCAGCAGCCAAGGCAGAACAGATACGCAGTATTTT. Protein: CASSQGRTDTQYF.